The clone carrying this TCR beta chain was detected many times. What it binds is unknown. The data belong to a study of neurological immune-mediated disorders. Findings and caveats of the study: HTLV-1-associated myelopathy showed the most TCR clonal expansion; multiple sclerosis the least, below healthy controls.

The team produced cDNA through 5'RACE using 10-nucleotide random UMIs. TCRdb redid the calling of the 5' RACE reads with MiXCR, one entry per CDR3 protein. The sample gives fewer than 45,000 distinct CDR3 sequences, under 6.5% of which show up once; about 0.57% is in the top ten. The CDR3 runs 12 residues. Trimming took off 4 bases at V and 0 bases at J, with 4 bases between the two ends. CDR1 is SGHRS and CDR2 is YFSETQ in the germline V gene. Sequenced: CD4+ T cells from blood. The source of this sequence is a woman between 40 and 55 years old in good health. This chain joins TRBV5-1 and TRBJ2-5, with D unresolved. The CDR3 bases are TGCGCCAGCAGCATTAACCAAGAGACCCAGTACTTC. Its protein is CASSINQETQYF.